Here is one TCR beta chain with its context. The sample originates from a study of blood T cell repertoires in COVID-19. Original processing methods: The assay estimated nucleated cells by amplifying reference gene primers. The repertoire was sequenced with immunoSEQ multiplex PCR; TCRdb's copy has only in-frame clones and lacks some. V, J and clone size reflect that table, while D and trimming were determined from the DNA. Of over 130,000 clones in the sample, about 88% are singletons; the top ten hold over 2%. CDR1 and CDR2 from the germline V gene are SGDLS and YYNGEE. The V gene end was trimmed by 4 bases and the J gene end by 10 bases; junction bases not matched to a gene: 11. This CDR3 contains 15 residues.

The chain has TRBV9 and TRBJ1-6; 7 positions agree with TRBD1. The TCR comes from a human donor with COVID-19, enrolled during active disease. The donor label of this sample is uncertain. Sequencing was done on a sample of peripheral blood. CDR3 in DNA: TGTGCCAGCAGCCCGAGGGACAGAACGTCCTCACCCCTCCACTTT. Its translation: CASSPRDRTSSPLHF. Filled out from reference TRBV9 and TRBJ1-6, the complete variable domain reads DSGVTQTPKHLITATGQRVTLRCSPRSGDLSVYWYQQSLDQGLQFLIQYYNGEERAKGNILERFSAQQFPDLHSELNLSSLELGDSALYFCASSPRDRTSSPLHFGNGTRLTVT.